Given below is one T cell receptor beta chain in context. This specimen belongs to a study of blood T cell repertoires in COVID-19. Across the study: Donors in the United States, Italy and Spain gave samples during acute or convalescent COVID-19. From T cells, B-cell-depleted T cells, or PBMCs came the material, which was cDNA or gDNA.

This table comes from immunoSEQ multiplex PCR, and its TCRdb copy is limited to in-frame clones, with some not included. The data show 200,000 to 250,000 clones, with approximately 90% seen just once and 4.4% held by the top ten. The V gene's germline CDR1 is KGHSH and CDR2 LQKENI. J was trimmed by 4 bases and V by 3 bases; bases with no gene match: 6. CDR3 length: 15 residues. The chain is built from TRBV18 and TRBJ1-1; TRBD1 agrees at 9 bases. The receptor was derived from a man aged 50 to 60 with acute or convalescent COVID-19. Specimen: peripheral blood. Here the CDR3 reads CASSPGTGSFTEAFF. The CDR3 DNA is TGTGCCAGCTCACCCGGGACAGGGAGTTTCACTGAAGCTTTCTTT.